This record covers a single T cell receptor (beta chain). This sample was included in a study of control samples from healthy donors and cancer patients. Germline-derived CDR1 and CDR2 are SGHTA and FQGNSA. The CDR3 consists of 15 residues. Deletions cut 6 bases from V and 2 bases from J, with 13 bases between. Sequencing used immunoSEQ multiplex PCR; TCRdb keeps in-frame clones, though not all of them. The sample yields about 97,000 clones, approximately 90% seen once. The genes are TRBV7-2 and TRBJ1-4; a weak D match, TRBD1 (6 bases). Sequencing was carried out using blood. The clonotype comes from a woman between 18 and 29 years old in good health. The CDR3 DNA is TGTGCCAGCAGTACCGGGACAAGCACTAATGAAAAACTGTTTTTT. It is translated as CASSTGTSTNEKLFF.